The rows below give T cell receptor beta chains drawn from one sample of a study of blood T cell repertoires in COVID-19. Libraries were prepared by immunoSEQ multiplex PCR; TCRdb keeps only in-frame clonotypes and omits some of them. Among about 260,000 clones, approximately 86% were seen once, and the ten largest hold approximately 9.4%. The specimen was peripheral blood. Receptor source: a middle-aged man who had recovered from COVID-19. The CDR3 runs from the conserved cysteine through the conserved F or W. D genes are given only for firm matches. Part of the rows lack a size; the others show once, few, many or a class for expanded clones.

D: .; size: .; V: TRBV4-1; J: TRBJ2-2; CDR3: CASSHPANTGELFF; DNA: TGCGCCAGCAGCCACCCGGCGAACACCGGGGAGCTGTTTTTT
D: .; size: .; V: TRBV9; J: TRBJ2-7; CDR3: CASSPRAGVGDSEQYF; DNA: TGTGCCAGCAGCCCCCGTGCTGGTGTAGGCGACTCCGAGCAGTACTTC
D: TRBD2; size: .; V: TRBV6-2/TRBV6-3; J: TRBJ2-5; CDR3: CASSYWTSGGPQETQYF; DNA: TGTGCCAGCAGCTACTGGACTAGCGGGGGCCCACAAGAGACCCAGTACTTC
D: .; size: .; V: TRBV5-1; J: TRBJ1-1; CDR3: CASSAAGAGVNTEAFF; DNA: TGCGCCAGCAGCGCCGCAGGGGCTGGAGTGAACACTGAAGCTTTCTTT
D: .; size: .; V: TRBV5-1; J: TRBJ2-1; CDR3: CASSLSVSANNEQFF; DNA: TGCGCCAGCAGCTTGTCCGTTAGCGCCAACAATGAGCAGTTCTTC
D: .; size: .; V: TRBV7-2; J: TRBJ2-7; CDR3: CASSQNGGISYEQYF; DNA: TGTGCCAGCAGCCAAAACGGGGGAATCTCCTACGAGCAGTACTTC
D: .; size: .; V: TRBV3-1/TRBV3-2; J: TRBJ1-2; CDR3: CASSHSSNYGYTF; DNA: TGTGCCAGCAGCCACAGTTCTAACTATGGCTACACCTTC
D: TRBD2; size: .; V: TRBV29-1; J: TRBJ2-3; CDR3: CSVVRGGSTDTQYF; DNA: TGCAGCGTTGTGCGGGGGGGGAGCACAGATACGCAGTATTTT
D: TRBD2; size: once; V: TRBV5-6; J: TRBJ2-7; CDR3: CASSQELAGGFGQYF; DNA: TGTGCCAGCAGCCAAGAACTAGCGGGGGGCTTCGGGCAGTACTTC
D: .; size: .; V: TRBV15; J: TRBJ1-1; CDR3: CATSRSSQFGTEAFF; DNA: TGTGCCACCAGCAGGTCCTCCCAGTTTGGCACTGAAGCTTTCTTT
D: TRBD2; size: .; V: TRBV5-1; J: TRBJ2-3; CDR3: CASFRGGAGDTQYF; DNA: TGCGCCAGCTTCCGGGGGGGAGCGGGAGATACGCAGTATTTT
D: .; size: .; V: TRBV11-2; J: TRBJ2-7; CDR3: CASSLIMGAGEQYF; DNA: TGTGCCAGCAGCTTAATAATGGGGGCCGGGGAGCAGTACTTC
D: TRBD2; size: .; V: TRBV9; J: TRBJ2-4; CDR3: CASSPLSGRARAKNIQYF; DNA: TGTGCCAGCAGCCCACTTAGCGGGAGGGCCAGAGCCAAAAACATTCAGTACTTC
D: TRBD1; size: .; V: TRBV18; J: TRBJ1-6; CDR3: CASSRTGVSFNSPLHF; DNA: TGTGCCAGCTCGCGGACAGGGGTATCGTTTAATTCACCCCTCCACTTT
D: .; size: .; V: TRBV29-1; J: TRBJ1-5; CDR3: CSVPGDSNQPQHF; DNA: TGCAGCGTCCCAGGGGATAGCAATCAGCCCCAGCATTTT
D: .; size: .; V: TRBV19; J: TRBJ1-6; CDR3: CASSMSDTGGNSPLHF; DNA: TGTGCCAGTAGTATGTCAGATACGGGTGGGAATTCACCCCTCCACTTT
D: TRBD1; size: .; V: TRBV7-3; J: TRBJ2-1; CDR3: CASSSAGGLNEQFF; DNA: TGTGCCAGCAGCTCCGCAGGGGGCTTAAATGAGCAGTTCTTC
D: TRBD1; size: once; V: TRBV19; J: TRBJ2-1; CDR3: CASSMTGSYNEQFF; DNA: TGTGCCAGTAGTATGACAGGGTCTTACAATGAGCAGTTCTTC